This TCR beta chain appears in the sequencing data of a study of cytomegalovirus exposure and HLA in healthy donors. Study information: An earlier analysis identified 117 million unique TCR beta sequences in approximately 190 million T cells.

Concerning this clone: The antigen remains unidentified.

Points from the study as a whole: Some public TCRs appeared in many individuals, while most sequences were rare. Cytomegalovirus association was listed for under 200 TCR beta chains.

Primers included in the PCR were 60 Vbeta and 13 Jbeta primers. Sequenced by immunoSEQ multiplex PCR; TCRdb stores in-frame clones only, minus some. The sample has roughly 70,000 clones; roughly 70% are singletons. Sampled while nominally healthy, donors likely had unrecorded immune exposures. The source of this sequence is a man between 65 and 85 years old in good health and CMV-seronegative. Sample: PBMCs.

CDR3 sequence (DNA): TGTGCCAGCTCACCCACAGGGGGCTACGAGCAGTACTTC. Amino acids: CASSPTGGYEQYF. The chain carries TRBV18 and TRBJ2-7, with 8 bases identical to TRBD1. Germline V gene sequence: CDR1 KGHSH, CDR2 LQKENI. The V gene end was trimmed by 3 bases and the J gene end by 3 bases; junction bases not matched to a gene: 1. The CDR3 has 13 residues.